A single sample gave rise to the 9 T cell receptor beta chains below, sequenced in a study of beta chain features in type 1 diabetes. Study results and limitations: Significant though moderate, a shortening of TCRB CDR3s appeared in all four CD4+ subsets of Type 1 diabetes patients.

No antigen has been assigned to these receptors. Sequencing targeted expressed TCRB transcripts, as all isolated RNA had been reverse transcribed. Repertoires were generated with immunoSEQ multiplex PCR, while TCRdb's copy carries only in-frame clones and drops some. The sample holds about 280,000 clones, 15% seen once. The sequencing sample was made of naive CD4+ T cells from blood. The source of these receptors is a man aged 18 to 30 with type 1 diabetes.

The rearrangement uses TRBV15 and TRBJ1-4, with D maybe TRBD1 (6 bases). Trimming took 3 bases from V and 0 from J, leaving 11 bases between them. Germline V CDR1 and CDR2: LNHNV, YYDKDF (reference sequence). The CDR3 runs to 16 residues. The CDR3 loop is CATSRGQRTTNEKLFF. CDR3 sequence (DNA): TGTGCCACCAGCAGGGGACAACGGACAACTAATGAAAAACTGTTTTTT.

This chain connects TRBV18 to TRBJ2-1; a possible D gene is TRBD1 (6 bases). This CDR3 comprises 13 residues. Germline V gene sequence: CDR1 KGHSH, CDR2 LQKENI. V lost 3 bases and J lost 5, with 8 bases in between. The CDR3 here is CASSPSGDNEQFF. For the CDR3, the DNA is TGTGCCAGCTCACCTTCAGGGGACAATGAGCAGTTCTTC.

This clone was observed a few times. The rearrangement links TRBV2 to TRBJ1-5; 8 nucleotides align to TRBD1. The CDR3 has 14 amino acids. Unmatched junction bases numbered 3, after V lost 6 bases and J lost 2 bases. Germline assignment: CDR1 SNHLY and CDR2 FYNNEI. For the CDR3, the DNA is TGTGCCAGCAGCCAGGGGGCTGGCAATCAGCCCCAGCATTTT. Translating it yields CASSQGAGNQPQHF.

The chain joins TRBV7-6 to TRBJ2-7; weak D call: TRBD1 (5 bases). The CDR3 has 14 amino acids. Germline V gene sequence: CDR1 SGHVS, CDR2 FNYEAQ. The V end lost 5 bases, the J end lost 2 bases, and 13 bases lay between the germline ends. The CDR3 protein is CASSIEDRPYEQYF. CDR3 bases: TGTGCCAGCAGCATCGAAGACAGACCCTACGAGCAGTACTTC.

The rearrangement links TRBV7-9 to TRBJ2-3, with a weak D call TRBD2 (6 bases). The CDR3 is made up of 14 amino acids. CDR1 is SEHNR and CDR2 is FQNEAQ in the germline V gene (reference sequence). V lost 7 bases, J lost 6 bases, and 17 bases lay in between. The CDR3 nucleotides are TGTGCCAGCACCGCCGGGAGCGCCTCGGATACGCAGTATTTT. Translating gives CASTAGSASDTQYF.

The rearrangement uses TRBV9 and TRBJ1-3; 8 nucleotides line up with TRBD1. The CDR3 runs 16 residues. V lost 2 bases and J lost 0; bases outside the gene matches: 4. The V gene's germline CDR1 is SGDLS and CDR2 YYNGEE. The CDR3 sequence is CASSVTGANSGNTIYF. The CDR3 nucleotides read TGTGCCAGCAGCGTGACAGGGGCGAACTCTGGAAACACCATATATTTT.

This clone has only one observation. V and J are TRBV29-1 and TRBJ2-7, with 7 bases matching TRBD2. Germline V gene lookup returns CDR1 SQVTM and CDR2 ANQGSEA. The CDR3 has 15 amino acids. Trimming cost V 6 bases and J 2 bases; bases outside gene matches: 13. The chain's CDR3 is CSVAGPWGTTYEQYF. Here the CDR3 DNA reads TGCAGCGTCGCGGGGCCATGGGGGACTACCTACGAGCAGTACTTC.

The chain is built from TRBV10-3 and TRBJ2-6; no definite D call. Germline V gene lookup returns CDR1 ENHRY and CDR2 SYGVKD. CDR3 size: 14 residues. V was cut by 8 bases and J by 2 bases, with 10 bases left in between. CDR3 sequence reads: CAIAEEPGANVLTF. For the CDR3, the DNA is TGTGCCATCGCAGAGGAACCTGGGGCCAACGTCCTGACTTTC.

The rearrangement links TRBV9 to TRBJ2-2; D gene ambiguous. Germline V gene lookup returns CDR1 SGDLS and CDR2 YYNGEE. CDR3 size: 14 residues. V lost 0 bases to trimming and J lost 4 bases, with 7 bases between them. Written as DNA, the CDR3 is TGTGCCAGCAGCGTAGCTCCAGTCACCGGGGAGCTGTTTTTT. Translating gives CASSVAPVTGELFF.